A single T cell receptor beta chain is shown here with its context. Its cognate antigen is unknown. This specimen belongs to a study of PD-L1 blockade in urothelial cancer. For the study at large: Patients with male sex and bladder-origin urothelial cancer accounted for about 85% of the roughly 30 enrolled. The median number of T cells present in blood samples was about 140,000.

Germline CDR1 MRHNA, CDR2 SNTAGT. Unmatched junction bases numbered 2, after V lost 0 bases and J lost 7 bases. The CDR3 consists of 13 residues. General study findings and limits: Pretreatment blood TCR clonality under the median forecast improved survival.

Method: immunoSEQ multiplex PCR; TCRdb's copy keeps in-frame clones and lacks some. The sample holds more than 85,000 clones, about nine tenths seen once. Source: PBMCs, taken around atezolizumab (anti-PD-L1) treatment. This sequence joins TRBV6-4 and TRBJ1-2; 7 bases map to TRBD1. The sequence derives from a woman older than 75 with urothelial cancer. CDR3 loop: CASSDSNRGGYTF. The CDR3 DNA follows: TGTGCCAGCAGTGACTCGAACAGGGGTGGCTACACCTTC.